This T cell receptor beta chain was captured in a study of cytomegalovirus exposure and HLA in healthy donors. PCR was performed using 60 Vbeta and 13 Jbeta primers. Assay used: immunoSEQ multiplex PCR; TCRdb lists only in-frame clones, some missing. The data hold around 140,000 clones, with 65% to 85% observed a single time. The study's findings and limits: Highest at DRB1 and lowest at HLA-C, TCR association rates differed among HLA loci in a later analysis. The productive fraction for most TCR beta V segments was about 87% or about 30% in an earlier analysis.

Concerning this clone: The antigen is not known.

This TCR came from a woman under 30 in good health and CMV-seronegative. What was sequenced was PBMCs.

The CDR3 nucleotides read TGTGCCAGCAGCCTGGGGGCGCGGGAATACGAGCAGTACTTC. Its translation: CASSLGAREYEQYF. The chain uses TRBV5-6 and TRBJ2-7; D possibly matches TRBD1 or TRBD2 (6 bases each). The CDR3 length is 14 residues. Germline lookup yields CDR1 SGHDT and CDR2 YYEEEE. With 4 bases removed from V and 4 bases from J, the gap between germline ends came to 15 bases.